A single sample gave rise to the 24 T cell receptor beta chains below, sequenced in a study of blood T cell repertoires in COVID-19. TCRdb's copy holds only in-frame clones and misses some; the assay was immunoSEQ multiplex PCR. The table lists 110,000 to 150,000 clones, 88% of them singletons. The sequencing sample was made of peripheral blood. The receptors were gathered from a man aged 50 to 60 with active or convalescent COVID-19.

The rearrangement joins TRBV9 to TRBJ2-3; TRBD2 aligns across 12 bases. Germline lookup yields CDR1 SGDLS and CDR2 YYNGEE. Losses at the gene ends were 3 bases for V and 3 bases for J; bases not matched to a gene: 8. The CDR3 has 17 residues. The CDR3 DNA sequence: TGTGCCAGCAGCGCCTTCTCTAGCGGGAGGGGGACAGATACGCAGTATTTT. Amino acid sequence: CASSAFSSGRGTDTQYF.

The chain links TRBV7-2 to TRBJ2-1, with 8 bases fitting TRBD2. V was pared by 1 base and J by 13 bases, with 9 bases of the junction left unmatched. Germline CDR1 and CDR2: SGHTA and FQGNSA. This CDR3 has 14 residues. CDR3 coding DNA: TGTGCCAGCAGCTTAGGTGTAGCGGGAAGCCCACAGTTCTTC. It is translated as CASSLGVAGSPQFF.

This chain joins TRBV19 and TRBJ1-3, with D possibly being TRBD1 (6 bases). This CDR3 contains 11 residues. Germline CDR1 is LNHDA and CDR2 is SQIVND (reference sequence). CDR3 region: CVRQGHPTIYF. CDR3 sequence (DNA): TGTGTTCGGCAGGGGCACCCTACCATATATTTT.

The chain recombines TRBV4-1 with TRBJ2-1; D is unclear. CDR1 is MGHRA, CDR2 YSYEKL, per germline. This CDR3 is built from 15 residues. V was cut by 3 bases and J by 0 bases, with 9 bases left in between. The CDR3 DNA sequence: TGCGCCAGCAGCCATGGCCCCAGCTCCTACAATGAGCAGTTCTTC. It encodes CASSHGPSSYNEQFF.

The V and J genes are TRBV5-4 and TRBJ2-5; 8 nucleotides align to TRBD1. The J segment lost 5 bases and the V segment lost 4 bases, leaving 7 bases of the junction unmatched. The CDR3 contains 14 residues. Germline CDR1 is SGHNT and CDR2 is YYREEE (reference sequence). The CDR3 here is CASSPQGAGETQYF. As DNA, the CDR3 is TGTGCCAGCAGCCCCCAGGGGGCCGGGGAGACCCAGTACTTC.

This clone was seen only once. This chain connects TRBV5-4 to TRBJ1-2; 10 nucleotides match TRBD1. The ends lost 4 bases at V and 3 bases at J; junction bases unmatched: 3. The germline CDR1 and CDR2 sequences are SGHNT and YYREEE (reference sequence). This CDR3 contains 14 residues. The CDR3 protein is CASSRTGGDYGYTF. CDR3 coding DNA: TGTGCCAGCAGCCGGACAGGGGGAGACTATGGCTACACCTTC.

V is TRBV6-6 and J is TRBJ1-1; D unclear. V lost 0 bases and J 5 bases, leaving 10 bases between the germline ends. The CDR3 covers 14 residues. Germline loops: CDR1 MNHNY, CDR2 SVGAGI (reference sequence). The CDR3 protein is CASSYSGLETEAFF. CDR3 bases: TGTGCCAGCAGTTACTCGGGCCTTGAGACTGAAGCTTTCTTT.

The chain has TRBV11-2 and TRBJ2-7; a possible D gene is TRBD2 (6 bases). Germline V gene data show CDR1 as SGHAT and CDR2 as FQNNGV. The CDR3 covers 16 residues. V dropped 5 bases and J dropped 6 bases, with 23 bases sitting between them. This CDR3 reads CASSLFRDSPSTEQYF. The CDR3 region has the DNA TGTGCCAGCAGCCTATTCCGGGACTCGCCGTCAACCGAGCAGTACTTC.

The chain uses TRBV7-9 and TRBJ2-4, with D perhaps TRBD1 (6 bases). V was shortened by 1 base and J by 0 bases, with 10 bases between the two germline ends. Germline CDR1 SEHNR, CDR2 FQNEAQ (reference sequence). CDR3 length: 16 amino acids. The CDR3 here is CASSLGGQLAKNIQYF. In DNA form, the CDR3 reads TGTGCCAGCAGCTTAGGTGGACAGTTAGCCAAAAACATTCAGTACTTC.

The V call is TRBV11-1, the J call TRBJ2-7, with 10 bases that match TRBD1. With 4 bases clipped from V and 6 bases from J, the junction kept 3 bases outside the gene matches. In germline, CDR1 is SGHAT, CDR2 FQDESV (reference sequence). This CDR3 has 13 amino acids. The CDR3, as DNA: TGTGCCAGCAGCTCCGGACAGGGGGTCGAGCAGTACTTC. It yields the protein CASSSGQGVEQYF.

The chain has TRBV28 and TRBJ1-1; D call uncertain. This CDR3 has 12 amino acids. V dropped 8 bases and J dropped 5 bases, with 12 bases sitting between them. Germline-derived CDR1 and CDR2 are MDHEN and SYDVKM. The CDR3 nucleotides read TGTGCCAGCGGAGAGGGCTTGACTGAAGCTTTCTTT. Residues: CASGEGLTEAFF.

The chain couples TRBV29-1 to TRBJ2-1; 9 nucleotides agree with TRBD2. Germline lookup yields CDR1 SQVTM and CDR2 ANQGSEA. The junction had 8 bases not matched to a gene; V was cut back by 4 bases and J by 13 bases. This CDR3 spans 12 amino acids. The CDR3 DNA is TGCAGCGTTGGGCGGGAGGGCCAATTACAGTTCTTC. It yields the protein CSVGREGQLQFF.

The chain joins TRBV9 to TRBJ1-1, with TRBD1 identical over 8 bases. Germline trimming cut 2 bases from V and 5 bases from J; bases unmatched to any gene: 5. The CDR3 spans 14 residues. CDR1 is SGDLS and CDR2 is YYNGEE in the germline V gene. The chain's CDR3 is CASSVQGAPTEAFF. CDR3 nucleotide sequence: TGTGCCAGCAGCGTCCAGGGGGCTCCAACTGAAGCTTTCTTT. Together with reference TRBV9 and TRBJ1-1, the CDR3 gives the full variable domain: DSGVTQTPKHLITATGQRVTLRCSPRSGDLSVYWYQQSLDQGLQFLIQYYNGEERAKGNILERFSAQQFPDLHSELNLSSLELGDSALYFCASSVQGAPTEAFFGQGTRLTVV.

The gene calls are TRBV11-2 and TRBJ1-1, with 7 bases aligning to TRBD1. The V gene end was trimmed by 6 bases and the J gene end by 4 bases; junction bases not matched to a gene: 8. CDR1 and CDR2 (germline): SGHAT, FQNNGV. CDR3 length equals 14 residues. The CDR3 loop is CASRADRVGTEAFF. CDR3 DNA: TGTGCCAGCAGAGCAGACAGGGTGGGCACTGAAGCTTTCTTT.

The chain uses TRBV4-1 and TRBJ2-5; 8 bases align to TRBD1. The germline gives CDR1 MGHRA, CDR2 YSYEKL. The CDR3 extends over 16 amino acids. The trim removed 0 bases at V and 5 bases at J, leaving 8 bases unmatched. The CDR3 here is CASSQDTQTGVETQYF. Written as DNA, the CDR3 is TGCGCCAGCAGCCAAGATACTCAGACAGGGGTGGAGACCCAGTACTTC.

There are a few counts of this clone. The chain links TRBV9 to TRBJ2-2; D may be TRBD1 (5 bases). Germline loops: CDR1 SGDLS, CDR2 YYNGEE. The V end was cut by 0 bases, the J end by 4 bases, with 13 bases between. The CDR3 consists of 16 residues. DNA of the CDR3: TGTGCCAGCAGCGTAGCTCAGGGCCCGAGCACCGGGGAGCTGTTTTTT. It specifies CASSVAQGPSTGELFF.

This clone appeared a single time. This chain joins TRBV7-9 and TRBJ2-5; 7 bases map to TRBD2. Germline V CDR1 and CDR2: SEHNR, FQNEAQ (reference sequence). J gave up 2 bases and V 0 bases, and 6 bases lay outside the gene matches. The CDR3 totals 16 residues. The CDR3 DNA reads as TGTGCCAGCAGCTTAGCCCGGGGAGGGTGGCAAGAGACCCAGTACTTC. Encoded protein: CASSLARGGWQETQYF.

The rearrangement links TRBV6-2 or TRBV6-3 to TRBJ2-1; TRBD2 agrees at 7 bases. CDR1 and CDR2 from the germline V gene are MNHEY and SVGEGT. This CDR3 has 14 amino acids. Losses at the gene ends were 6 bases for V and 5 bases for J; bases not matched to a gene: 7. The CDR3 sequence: CASSWGGPHNEQFF. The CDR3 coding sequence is TGTGCCAGCAGCTGGGGAGGGCCCCACAATGAGCAGTTCTTC.

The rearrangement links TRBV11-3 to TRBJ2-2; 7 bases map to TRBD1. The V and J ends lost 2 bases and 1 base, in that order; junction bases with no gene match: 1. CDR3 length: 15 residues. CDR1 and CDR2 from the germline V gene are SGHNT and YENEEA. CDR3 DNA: TGTGCCAGCAGCTTACAGGGGGTGAACACCGGGGAGCTGTTTTTT. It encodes CASSLQGVNTGELFF.

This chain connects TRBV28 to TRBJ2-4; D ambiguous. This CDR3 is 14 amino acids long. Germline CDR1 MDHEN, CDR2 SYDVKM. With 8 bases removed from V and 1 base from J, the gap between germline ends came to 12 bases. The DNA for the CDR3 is TGTGCCAGCTCCGGGTTGTTCGCCAAAAACATTCAGTACTTC. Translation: CASSGLFAKNIQYF. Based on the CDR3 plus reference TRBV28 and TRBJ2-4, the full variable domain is DVKVTQSSRYLVKRTGEKVFLECVQDMDHENMFWYRQDPGLGLRLIYFSYDVKMKEKGDIPEGYSVSREKKERFSLILESASTNQTSMYLCASSGLFAKNIQYFGAGTRLSVL.

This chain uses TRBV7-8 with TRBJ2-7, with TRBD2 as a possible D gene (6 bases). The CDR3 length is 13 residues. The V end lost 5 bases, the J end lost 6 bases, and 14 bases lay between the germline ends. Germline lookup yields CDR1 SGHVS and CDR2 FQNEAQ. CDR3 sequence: CASSPTTRGEQYF. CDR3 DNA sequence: TGTGCCAGCAGCCCAACGACTAGAGGCGAGCAGTACTTC.

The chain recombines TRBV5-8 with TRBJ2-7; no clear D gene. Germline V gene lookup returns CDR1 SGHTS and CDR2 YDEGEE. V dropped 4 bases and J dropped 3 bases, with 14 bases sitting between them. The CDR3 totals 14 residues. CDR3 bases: TGTGCCAGCAGCGGGCAGGCCCTGAACTACGAGCAGTACTTC. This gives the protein CASSGQALNYEQYF.

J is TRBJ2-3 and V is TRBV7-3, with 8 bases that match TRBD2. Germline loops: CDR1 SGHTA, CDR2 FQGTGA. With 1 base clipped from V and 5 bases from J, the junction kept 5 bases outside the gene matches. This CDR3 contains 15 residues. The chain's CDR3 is CASSLIGRALDTQYF. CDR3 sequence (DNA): TGTGCCAGCAGCTTAATCGGGAGGGCCTTAGATACGCAGTATTTT.

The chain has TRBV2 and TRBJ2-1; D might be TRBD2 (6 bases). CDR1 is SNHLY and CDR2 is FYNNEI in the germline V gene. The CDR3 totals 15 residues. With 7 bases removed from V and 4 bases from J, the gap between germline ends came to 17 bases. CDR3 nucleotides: TGTGCCAGCACCTTCCGGGACTCCCGATACAATGAGCAGTTCTTC. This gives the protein CASTFRDSRYNEQFF.